Listed below are T cell receptor beta chains from one sample, sequenced in a study of CDR3 diversity in severe acne. TCRdb called the PCR reads again in MiXCR, with one record for every CDR3 protein. The sample carries fewer than 100,000 distinct CDR3 sequences, about 54% recorded once. The material sequenced was blood. These receptor sequences come from a male donor in good health, without acne. Both conserved end residues are part of each CDR3. A D gene is named only where the DNA matches it firmly. The size of a clone is reported for some rows only, either as once, few or many, or as a class for expanded clones.

V	D	J	size	DNA	CDR3
TRBV5-1	TRBD1	TRBJ1-4	NA	TGCGCCAGCAGCTTGGAACAGGGGGCGCGGTCTGAAAAACTGCTTTTC	CASSLEQGARSEKLLF
TRBV28	TRBD1	TRBJ1-2	NA	TGTGCCAGCAGGGAGGGACAGGGAGGATATGGCTACACCTTC	CASREGQGGYGYTF
TRBV29-1	TRBD1	TRBJ1-5	many	TGCAGCGTTTGGGGACAGGGCAATCAGCCCCAGCATTTT	CSVWGQGNQPQHF
TRBV7-6	NA	TRBJ1-4	NA	TGTGCCAGCAGCCACAGTAATGAAAAACTGTTTTTT	CASSHSNEKLFF
TRBV6-2/TRBV6-3	NA	TRBJ1-2	many	TGTGCCAGCTCCCCGACCGTTCAAGAGGATGGCTACACCTTC	CASSPTVQEDGYTF
TRBV7-9	NA	TRBJ2-7	few	TGTGCCAGCAGCTCCGATCGGGCAGGGGGGGCCTACGAGCAGTACTTC	CASSSDRAGGAYEQYF
TRBV24-1	NA	TRBJ2-3	few	TGTGCCACCAGTGAAAGCAGGGCAGATACGCAGTATTTT	CATSESRADTQYF
TRBV5-1	NA	TRBJ1-1	NA	TGCGCCAGCAGTTTGATAGACATGAGCACTGAAGCTTTCTTT	CASSLIDMSTEAFF
TRBV2	TRBD1	TRBJ1-1	NA	TGTGCCAGCAGTCCCAGACAGGGGGCTGAAGCTTTCTTT	CASSPRQGAEAFF
TRBV6-5	NA	TRBJ2-7	NA	TGTGCCAGCAGTGAGGGGTTAGCCCTAACCTACGAGCAGTACTTC	CASSEGLALTYEQYF
TRBV4-1	TRBD1	TRBJ2-7	NA	TGCGCCAGCAGCCGAGGACAGGGGGCAACCTACGAGCAGTACTTC	CASSRGQGATYEQYF
TRBV5-8	TRBD2	TRBJ2-5	NA	TGCGCCAGCAGCACCCGGACTAGCGGGGGGGCCGGAGAGACCCAGTACTTC	CASSTRTSGGAGETQYF
TRBV10-3	TRBD2	TRBJ2-5	NA	TGTGCCATCAGCTCCGGGACTAGCGGGAGCCGGGCGGAGACCCAGTACTTC	CAISSGTSGSRAETQYF
TRBV5-1	NA	TRBJ2-7	NA	TGCGCCAGCAGCTTGCAGGGGGGCGAGCAGTACTTC	CASSLQGGEQYF
TRBV27	NA	TRBJ2-7	many	TGTGCCAGCAGTCCCGACCAGTACCAAGGGCAGTACTTC	CASSPDQYQGQYF
TRBV27	TRBD2	TRBJ2-7	NA	TGTGCCAGCAGTCAAGGACTAGCGGGGTACTACGTGCAGTGCTTC	CASSQGLAGYYVQCF
TRBV20-1	TRBD2	TRBJ2-5	NA	TGCAGTGCTATTAAAGCGGGGGGTTACAATGAGACCCAGTACTTC	CSAIKAGGYNETQYF
TRBV27	TRBD1	TRBJ2-7	many	TGTGCCACCCAGACAGGGTCAACCTACGAGCAGTACTTC	CATQTGSTYEQYF
TRBV20-1	NA	TRBJ1-1	many	TGCAGTGCTAGTATCGGGGGCAGTCACACTGAAGCTTTCTTT	CSASIGGSHTEAFF
TRBV7-7	NA	TRBJ1-5	NA	NA	CASSLALGDREWLHLRFGDQHF
TRBV12-3/TRBV12-4	NA	TRBJ2-1	many	TGTGCCAGCAGTTTAAATGAGCAGTTCTTC	CASSLNEQFF
TRBV24-1	NA	TRBJ2-5	NA	TGTGCCACCAGTGATGTTACCGTGACCCAGGGGACCCAGTACTTC	CATSDVTVTQGTQYF
TRBV7-3	NA	TRBJ2-7	NA	TGTGCCAGCAGCGCCGCTAATGCCTACGAGCAGTACTTC	CASSAANAYEQYF
TRBV5-1	NA	TRBJ2-7	once	TGCGCCAGCAGCTTGGAACAGGGAACATACGAGCAGTACTTC	CASSLEQGTYEQYF
TRBV4-1	TRBD1	TRBJ2-7	once	TGCGCCAGCAGCCCCCGGGGGGGACAGGGGGCGTACGAGCAGTACTTC	CASSPRGGQGAYEQYF
TRBV10-3	NA	TRBJ2-3	medium-sized	TGTGCCATCAGCGCAGGGTTTACAGATACGCAGTATTTT	CAISAGFTDTQYF
TRBV9	NA	TRBJ2-3	NA	TGTGCCAGCAGCCCCCGGACTACAACTTCGGCAGATACGCAGTATTTT	CASSPRTTTSADTQYF
TRBV7-9	TRBD1	TRBJ2-7	NA	TGTGCCAGCAGCCTCTGGAGGGGACAGGGGACTTACGAGCAGTACTTC	CASSLWRGQGTYEQYF
TRBV11-2	NA	TRBJ2-2	few	TGTGCCAGCAGCTTCCCCGGGTACACCGGGGAGCTGTTTTTT	CASSFPGYTGELFF
TRBV7-6	TRBD1	TRBJ1-6	NA	TGTGCCAGCAGCTTGGGTACCGGGACAGGGTTGCATTCACCCCTCCACTTT	CASSLGTGTGLHSPLHF
TRBV20-1	TRBD2	TRBJ2-7	medium-sized	TGCAGTGCTCGTCGACTAGCGGTGGCTACCTACGAGCAGTACTTC	CSARRLAVATYEQYF
TRBV6-5	TRBD1	TRBJ2-7	once	TGTGCCAGCAGTTACGCCACGGACAGGGGGCCAGGCGAGCAGTACTTC	CASSYATDRGPGEQYF
TRBV30	TRBD2	TRBJ2-7	many	TGTGCCTGGAGGCTGAGCGGGGGTTACGAGCAGTACTTC	CAWRLSGGYEQYF
TRBV6-5	TRBD1	TRBJ1-2	NA	TGTGCCAGCAGTACCCGTCCAGGGGGGGGTCGGACCTTC	CASSTRPGGGRTF
TRBV10-3	TRBD2	TRBJ2-7	NA	TGTGCCATCAATCGACTAGCGGGGGGGTTCAGCTCCTACGAGCAGTACTTC	CAINRLAGGFSSYEQYF